This entry concerns a single T cell receptor beta chain. The sample comes from a study of blood T cell repertoires in COVID-19. About the study: Acute and convalescent COVID-19 specimens originated in the United States, Italy and Spain. Sample material is recorded as cDNA or gDNA derived from T cells, B-cell-depleted T cells, or PBMCs.

Participant-reported clinical history was the basis for cohort assignment. The CDR3 runs 14 residues. The germline V gene encodes CDR1 MGHDK and CDR2 SYGVNS. V lost 7 bases and J lost 0; bases outside the gene matches: 4. Sequencing used immunoSEQ multiplex PCR; TCRdb keeps in-frame clones, though not all of them. Of a few hundred thousand clones in the sample, around 87% were seen once. This chain links TRBV25-1 with TRBJ2-3; 7 bases map to TRBD2. The material sequenced was PBMCs or T cells enriched from blood (not recorded which). The sequence came from a man aged 25-45 years who had recovered from COVID-19. In nucleotides, the CDR3 is TGTGCCAGCATCCCAGCGGGGAGCACAGATACGCAGTATTTT. It specifies CASIPAGSTDTQYF. The full variable domain, in which reference TRBV25-1 and TRBJ2-3 provide the parts outside the CDR3, is EADIYQTPRYLVIGTGKKITLECSQTMGHDKMYWYQQDPGMELHLIHYSYGVNSTEKGDLSSESTVSRIRTEHFPLTLESARPSHTSQYLCASIPAGSTDTQYFGPGTRLTVL.